This T cell receptor beta chain came from a study of identical twins. General study results and limits: Insertions were fewer in abundant cord blood beta clonotypes, whereas memory repertoires showed none of this pattern. Twin pairs' shared out-of-frame alpha sequences were enriched in low generation probability. Surplus twin overlap in beta out-of-frame sequences was less pronounced.

It was template switching that added a universal primer site, and there were unique molecular identifiers on the cDNA. In TCRdb, the 5' RACE reads were re-called with MiXCR into one record per CDR3 protein. Of about 720,000 distinct CDR3 sequences in the sample, more than 6.5% were seen once. Comments on this clonotype: No antigen is known for it.

The CDR3 has 13 residues. The V end lost 0 bases, the J end lost 6 bases, and 6 bases lay between the germline ends. Germline CDR1 is SGHDT and CDR2 is YYEEEE. The data also belong to a second study, concerning yellow fever vaccine responses in identical twins.

The specimen sequenced was PBMCs. V is TRBV5-6 and J is TRBJ2-2; D not certain. The TCR sequence derives from a woman aged 18-29 years in good health. CDR3: CASSLGSAGELFF. As DNA, the CDR3 is TGTGCCAGCAGCTTGGGGTCGGCCGGGGAGCTGTTTTTT.